The table lists the clone carrying this TCR beta chain with a few counts. This entry is derived from a study of blood T cells in healthy people across ages. The second PCR ran about 7 to 12 cycles with a sample-barcoded 5' primer and J-beta primers. Via MiXCR, TCRdb re-called the 5' RACE reads, giving one row per CDR3 protein. Altogether fewer than 2,000,000 distinct CDR3 sequences are present, about 31% being singletons, with the ten largest covering roughly 10%. This receptor was taken from a woman under 40 in good health. The specimen sequenced was blood.

The CDR3 loop reads CSAQAGQGGDSPLHF. In DNA form, the CDR3 reads TGCAGTGCTCAAGCCGGACAGGGTGGGGATTCACCCCTCCACTTT. The chain combines TRBV20-1 with TRBJ1-6, with 8 bases aligning to TRBD1. The CDR3 runs 15 residues. V lost 5 bases to trimming and J lost 8 bases; unmatched junction nucleotides: 11. Germline values: CDR1 DFQATT, CDR2 SNEGSKA (reference sequence).